These 27 T cell receptor beta chains came from one sample sequenced in a study of tumor-infiltrating lymphocytes in primary liver carcinoma. Co-extracting RNA and DNA was done with roughly 17-32 mg of unsorted bulk tissue as input. Production of TCR beta cDNA used approximately 480 ng total RNA together with a constant-region primer. Slightly modified ARM-PCR, run as three nested multiplex PCR rounds, produced the TCR beta libraries. TRBV1-TRBV30 forward and Cbeta reverse primers drove the first two approximately 10-cycle rounds. TCRdb ran MiXCR on the multiplex PCR reads and lists one entry per CDR3 protein. The table records approximately 110,000 distinct CDR3 sequences, about four fifths of them present only once. Sequencing used liver tumor tissue from sampling region 3. Subset of the sample: tumor region T3, left-lateral pole. The receptors stem from a man aged 40-49 years with primary liver carcinoma and hepatitis B virus infection.

On this clonotype itself: A much bigger clone sits one base away, suggesting this may be a read error. The J gene is TRBJ2-2, the V gene TRBV28; perhaps TRBD2 as D (5 bases). Germline V gives CDR1 MDHEN, CDR2 SYDVKM. The CDR3 length is 15 residues. DNA of the CDR3: TGTGCCAGCACCCGCCGGCTAGCCTCCACCTGGGAGCTGTTTTTT. Amino acids: CASTRRLASTWELFF.

Ten or more counts support this clonotype. A much larger clone is a single base away; this may be a read error. This chain links TRBV28 with TRBJ2-4; a weak D match, TRBD1 (5 bases). CDR3 length: 14 residues. Germline loops: CDR1 MDHEN, CDR2 SYDVKM. CDR3: CASSGAVAKSIQYF. The CDR3 DNA follows: TGTGCCAGCAGTGGGGCGGTGGCCAAAAGCATTCAGTACTTC. Supplemented by reference TRBV28 and TRBJ2-4, the full variable domain reads DVKVTQSSRYLVKRTGEKVFLECVQDMDHENMFWYRQDPGLGLRLIYFSYDVKMKEKGDIPEGYSVSREKKERFSLILESASTNQTSMYLCASSGAVAKSIQYFGAGTRLSVL.

The chain uses TRBV6-6 and TRBJ1-5; TRBD2 might be the D (6 bases). The J call may be wrong; the DNA end is better matched by TRBJ2-3. The germline V gene has CDR1 MNHNY and CDR2 SVGAGI (reference sequence). This CDR3 comprises 14 residues. The DNA for the CDR3 is TGTGCCAGCGAGGTAGGAGGGAGCAATCAGCCCCAGTATTTT. This encodes CASEVGGSNQPQYF.

The sample holds many counts of this clonotype. This may stem from a read error, because a much larger clone lies one nucleotide away. The V gene is TRBV6-5, the J gene TRBJ2-2, with a possible D match to TRBD2 (6 bases). Germline-derived CDR1 and CDR2 are MNHEY and SVGAGI. The CDR3 extends over 15 amino acids. The V and J ends lost 6 bases and 7 bases respectively, with 18 bases between them. CDR3 region: CASSVSGVSDGELFF. Here the CDR3 DNA reads TGTGCCAGCAGCGTATCGGGAGTCTCTGACGGGGAGCTGTTTTTT.

Comment on this clonotype: At one end, the junction sequence differs from germline, possibly due to a read error. The chain employs TRBV29-1 and TRBJ2-2; TRBD2 matches at 8 bases. Per the germline V gene, CDR1 is SQVTM and CDR2 is ANQGSEA. The CDR3 loop spans 15 amino acids. CDR3 region: CRVVTSAANTGVLFF. The CDR3 DNA follows: TGCAGAGTTGTGACTAGCGCGGCGAACACCGGGGTACTGTTTTTT.

Worth noting for this clonotype: Just one base apart from a much larger clone, this may be a read error. This chain connects TRBV24-1 to TRBJ1-1; tentatively, D is TRBD1 (5 bases). Germline CDR1 KGHDR, CDR2 SFDVKD. The CDR3 sequence is 15 residues long. CDR3 loop: CTTWGRGRRDPEAFF. The CDR3 nucleotides read TGTACCACCTGGGGGAGAGGGCGGCGGGATCCTGAAGCTTTCTTT.

The chain uses TRBV6-6 and TRBJ2-1; the D is unclear. Germline assignment: CDR1 MNHNY and CDR2 SVGAGI (reference sequence). The CDR3 extends over 12 amino acids. The V end lost 6 bases, the J end lost 10 bases, and 13 bases lay between the germline ends. The CDR3 DNA sequence: TGTGCCAGCAGGCCCCTCAGAGGAGAGCAGTTCTTC. It is translated as CASRPLRGEQFF.

On this clonotype itself: One end of the junction varies from germline; a read error may be responsible. The rearrangement uses TRBV28 and TRBJ2-1; 9 bases fit TRBD2. The CDR3 loop spans 18 amino acids. The germline CDR1 and CDR2 sequences are MDHEN and SYDVKM. CDR3 in DNA: TGTGCCAGCAGTTCCCCCTCGGGGGCGGGAGGGTTCTACTATGAGGAGTTCTTC. Translating gives CASSSPSGAGGFYYEEFF.

Comment on this clonotype: The junction departs from the called germline gene at one end, perhaps through a read error. The chain employs TRBV4-1 and TRBJ2-1; D unclear. CDR1 MGHRA and CDR2 YSYEKL come from the germline V gene. CDR3 length: 14 residues. The CDR3 protein is CASSPVERWNEQFF. In DNA form, the CDR3 reads TGCGCTAGCAGCCCAGTTGAGAGGTGGAACGAGCAGTTCTTC.

About this clonotype itself: This likely comes from a read error, as the CDR3 has no conserved phenylalanine or tryptophan at its end. The chain has TRBV5-4 and TRBJ2-3; TRBD2 is a possible D gene (6 bases). Germline lookup yields CDR1 SGHNT and CDR2 YYREEE (reference sequence). The CDR3 totals 15 residues. The CDR3 loop reads CASRVVGLRGDMQYS. The DNA for the CDR3 is TGTGCCAGCAGGGTAGTGGGACTTCGCGGTGATATGCAGTATTCT.

On this clonotype itself: Relative to the germline gene, one junction end is altered; a read error may explain this. The rearrangement uses TRBV6-5 and TRBJ2-3, with 7 bases identical to TRBD2. The CDR3 covers 17 residues. CDR1 is MNHEY, CDR2 SVGAGI, per germline. The CDR3 spells CASSRSLEGGSTDTQYF. The CDR3 DNA is TGTGCAAGCAGCCGATCCCTAGAGGGAGGGAGCACAGATACGCAGTATTTT.

In regard to this clonotype: The junction and the germline gene differ at one end; a read error may be behind it. The rearrangement joins TRBV4-1 to TRBJ1-4; D is unclear. Germline V gene sequence: CDR1 MGHRA, CDR2 YSYEKL. The length of the CDR3 is 12 residues. CDR3 nucleotide sequence: TGCGCCAGCATCCAACGTGAAGAAAAACTGTTTTTT. Its protein product is CASIQREEKLFF.

Concerning this clonotype itself: The conserved final phenylalanine or tryptophan is absent from the CDR3, which likely points to a read error. The chain is built from TRBV11-2 and TRBJ2-7; 9 bases agree with TRBD1. Trimming at V came to 2 bases and at J to 10 bases, leaving 12 bases not matched to a gene. This CDR3 has 15 residues. CDR1 SGHAT and CDR2 FQNNGV come from the germline V gene. CDR3 sequence (DNA): TGTGCCAGCAGCTTACGATGGACAGGGGAAAACTACCAGTACTTG. This encodes CASSLRWTGENYQYL.

The CDR3 loop reads CAISLEGLAKNIQYF. CDR3 bases: TGTGCCATCAGTCTGGAGGGGCTAGCCAAAAACATTCAGTACTTC. V gene TRBV5-6 combines with J gene TRBJ2-4, with D perhaps TRBD2 (6 bases). CDR3 length equals 15 residues. Germline V CDR1 and CDR2: SGHDT, YYEEEE. V shed 9 bases and J shed 0 bases, with 16 bases lying between them.

As regards this clonotype: Germline and junction disagree at one end, which may indicate a read error. The V gene is TRBV9, the J gene TRBJ1-2, with a weak D call TRBD1 (5 bases). The V gene's germline CDR1 is SGDLS and CDR2 YYNGEE. CDR3 length: 14 amino acids. The CDR3: CASSLHGAWYGYTF. For the CDR3, the DNA is TGTGCCAGCAGCTTACATGGGGCTTGGTATGGCTACACTTTC. The full variable domain, completed using reference TRBV9 and TRBJ1-2, is DSGVTQTPKHLITATGQRVTLRCSPRSGDLSVYWYQQSLDQGLQFLIQYYNGEERAKGNILERFSAQQFPDLHSELNLSSLELGDSALYFCASSLHGAWYGYTFGSGTRLTVV.

On this clonotype: One junction end disagrees with the germline gene, perhaps due to a read error. J is TRBJ1-5 and V is TRBV29-1, with D tentatively TRBD1 (5 bases). Germline-derived CDR1 and CDR2 are SQVTM and ANQGSEA. The CDR3 is 13 residues long. DNA of the CDR3: TGCAACGTTGTAGGACATATCAATCAGCCCCAGCATTTT. Its translation is CNVVGHINQPQHF.

The V gene is TRBV29-1, the J gene TRBJ1-1; the D gene is possibly TRBD1 (5 bases). Germline V CDR1 and CDR2: SQVTM, ANQGSEA. The CDR3 has 15 amino acids. Trimming stripped 4 bases from V and 0 bases from J, with 15 bases between. The CDR3 sequence is CSVVPGWGMNTEAFF. CDR3 nucleotide sequence: TGCAGCGTTGTCCCAGGGTGGGGAATGAACACTGAAGCTTTCTTT. Variable domain in full (rest from reference TRBV29-1 and TRBJ1-1): SAVISQKPSRDICQRGTSLTIQCQVDSQVTMMFWYRQQPGQSLTLIATANQGSEATYESGFVIDKFPISRPNLTFSTLTVSNMSPEDSSIYLCSVVPGWGMNTEAFFGQGTRLTVV.

The sample holds a few counts of this clonotype. This sequence joins TRBV6-2 or TRBV6-3 and TRBJ2-3, with D tentatively TRBD1 or TRBD2 (5 bases each). This CDR3 spans 14 amino acids. The germline V gene has CDR1 MNHEY and CDR2 SVGEGT. Between the trimmed V and J ends, which lost 5 bases and 7 bases, there was a span of 16 bases. CDR3 coding DNA: TGTGCCAGCAGTCGGGGCGGTGCCGGATATACGCAGTATTTT. Translated: CASSRGGAGYTQYF.

This clonotype came up many times. The chain carries TRBV28 and TRBJ1-5, with D possibly TRBD1 on 5 matching bases. V gave up 3 bases and J gave up 0 bases, with 15 bases separating them. Germline CDR1 and CDR2: MDHEN and SYDVKM. The CDR3 covers 17 residues. Written as DNA, the CDR3 is TGTGCCAGCAGTTTGGGGACCGATCCATATAGCAATCAGCCCCAGCATTTT. Translated: CASSLGTDPYSNQPQHF. Supplemented by reference TRBV28 and TRBJ1-5, the full variable domain reads DVKVTQSSRYLVKRTGEKVFLECVQDMDHENMFWYRQDPGLGLRLIYFSYDVKMKEKGDIPEGYSVSREKKERFSLILESASTNQTSMYLCASSLGTDPYSNQPQHFGDGTRLSIL.

This clonotype was found many times. This CDR3 is CASSPSRTAFHQPQHF. The CDR3 bases are TGTGCCAGCAGTCCTAGCCGGACAGCATTCCATCAGCCCCAGCATTTT. The chain has TRBV28 and TRBJ1-5; maybe TRBD1 (6 bases). Germline V lookup: CDR1 MDHEN, CDR2 SYDVKM. CDR3 length: 16 residues. The V gene lost 5 bases and the J gene lost 5 bases, with 19 bases spanning the gap.

In the case of this clonotype: Because it lacks the conserved phenylalanine or tryptophan at the end, this CDR3 is likely a read error. The chain is built from TRBV11-3 and TRBJ2-1, with D possibly being TRBD2 (6 bases). Germline loops: CDR1 SGHNT, CDR2 YENEEA. The CDR3 covers 16 residues. V was pared by 7 bases and J by 5 bases, with 21 bases between. In nucleotides, the CDR3 is TGTGCCAGCACCCTCGATAGCGTGAGCGGGCACAATGAGCAGTTCTCC. It translates to CASTLDSVSGHNEQFS.

A word on this clonotype: One end of the junction is discordant with germline, which a read error may explain. This sequence joins TRBV11-2 and TRBJ2-3; TRBD2 matches at 14 bases. CDR1 and CDR2 from the germline V gene are SGHAT and FQNNGV. The length of the CDR3 is 16 residues. The CDR3 here is CVSSSGLAGVLDTQCF. CDR3 coding DNA: TGTGTCAGCAGCTCGGGACTAGCGGGAGTGTTGGATACGCAGTGTTTT.

About this clonotype: Relative to the germline gene, one junction end is altered; a read error may explain this. The genes are TRBV6-5 and TRBJ2-5; 8 nucleotides agree with TRBD1. CDR3 length: 13 amino acids. The germline CDR1 and CDR2 sequences are MNHEY and SVGAGI. The CDR3 DNA is TGTACCAGCAGTTACCAGGGGGCGGAGACCCAGTACTTC. It translates to CTSSYQGAETQYF.

In the case of this clonotype: A read error is likely, as this CDR3 ends without the conserved phenylalanine or tryptophan. Written as DNA, the CDR3 is TGTGCCAGCACCTCGAACCTGCAGGGGCGGGGGTACAATGAGCAGTTCTCC. Its protein is CASTSNLQGRGYNEQFS. This chain connects TRBV5-6 to TRBJ2-1; maybe TRBD2 (7 bases). V lost 6 bases and J 4 bases, leaving 23 bases between the germline ends. Germline assignment: CDR1 SGHDT and CDR2 YYEEEE. The CDR3 extends over 17 amino acids.

Concerning this clonotype itself: One junction end disagrees with the germline gene, perhaps due to a read error. J is TRBJ2-2 and V is TRBV7-9, with D possibly being TRBD1 or TRBD2 (6 bases each). The germline CDR1 and CDR2 sequences are SEHNR and FQNEAQ (reference sequence). The CDR3 is 15 residues long. The CDR3 nucleotides read TGTGGCAGCAGACCGAGACAGGCGGGGACCGGGGAGCTGTTTTTT. Translation: CGSRPRQAGTGELFF.

Comments on this clonotype: The junction shows a germline mismatch at one end, possibly a read error. This sequence joins TRBV4-3 and TRBJ2-2; 8 bases match TRBD2. Germline CDR1 and CDR2: LGHNA and YSLEER. The length of the CDR3 is 18 residues. In nucleotides, the CDR3 is TGCGCCAGTGGCCAAACCACTAGCGGACATACGAACACAGGGGAGCTGTTTTTT. Protein sequence: CASGQTTSGHTNTGELFF.

A word on this clonotype: The junction differs from germline at one of its ends, possibly a read error. V usage is TRBV29-1 and J usage is TRBJ2-5; 8 bases fit TRBD2. This CDR3 is built from 16 residues. Germline CDR1 and CDR2: SQVTM and ANQGSEA. The CDR3 region has the DNA TGCAGCGTTAAACCTGGAGGACTAGCTCTGGAAGAGACCCAGAACTTC. Translating it yields CSVKPGGLALEETQNF.